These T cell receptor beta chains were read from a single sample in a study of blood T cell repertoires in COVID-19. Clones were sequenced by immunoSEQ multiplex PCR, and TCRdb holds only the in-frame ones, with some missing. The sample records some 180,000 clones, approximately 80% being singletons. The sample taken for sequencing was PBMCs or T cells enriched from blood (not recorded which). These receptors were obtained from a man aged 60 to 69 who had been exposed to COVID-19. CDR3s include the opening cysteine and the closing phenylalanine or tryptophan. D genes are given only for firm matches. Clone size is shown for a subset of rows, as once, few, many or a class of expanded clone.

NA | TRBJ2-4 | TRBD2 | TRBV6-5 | TGTGCCAGCAGTAACCAGGGACTAGTCAAAAACATTCAGTACTTC | CASSNQGLVKNIQYF
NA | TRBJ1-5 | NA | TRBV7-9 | TGTGCCAGCAGCGACATGTTGAGCAATCAGCCCCAGCATTTT | CASSDMLSNQPQHF
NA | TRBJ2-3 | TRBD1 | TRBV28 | TGTGCCAGCAGTTCCTCCGATGACAGGGGAACAGATACGCAGTATTTT | CASSSSDDRGTDTQYF
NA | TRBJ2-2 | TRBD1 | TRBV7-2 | TGTGCCAGCAGCTTAACAGGGGGGAACACCGGGGAGCTGTTTTTT | CASSLTGGNTGELFF
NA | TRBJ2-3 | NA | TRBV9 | TGTGCCAGCACCCGGGACTGGGGCACAGATACGCAGTATTTT | CASTRDWGTDTQYF
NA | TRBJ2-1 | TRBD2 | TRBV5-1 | TGCGCCAGCAGCCAAGGACTAGCCCCAGTAGTCAGCTCCTACAATGAGCAGTTCTTC | CASSQGLAPVVSSYNEQFF
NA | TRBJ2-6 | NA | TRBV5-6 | TGTGCCAGCAGCGGGAGATCTGGGGCCAACGTCCTGACTTTC | CASSGRSGANVLTF
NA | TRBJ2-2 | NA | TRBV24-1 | TGTGCCACCAGTGAGGTGGGCCGGAACACCGGGGAGCTGTTTTTT | CATSEVGRNTGELFF
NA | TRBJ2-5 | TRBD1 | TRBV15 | TGTGCCACCAGCTCTGGGGATATAGACAGGGTTCCCAACTTC | CATSSGDIDRVPNF
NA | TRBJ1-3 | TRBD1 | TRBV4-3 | TGCGCCAGCAGCCAGGGACAGGGTTTCTCGGGAAACACCATATATTTT | CASSQGQGFSGNTIYF
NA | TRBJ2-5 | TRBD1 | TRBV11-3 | TGTGCCAGCGCCAATGGAGCAGGGGGACAAGAGACCCAGTACTTC | CASANGAGGQETQYF
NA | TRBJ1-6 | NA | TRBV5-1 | TGCGCCAGCAGCTTGTTGGGGGCCGATTCACCCCTCCACTTT | CASSLLGADSPLHF
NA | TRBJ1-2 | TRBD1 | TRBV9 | TGTGCCAGCAGCCCCGGACAGGCTCCTAACTATGGCTACACCTTC | CASSPGQAPNYGYTF
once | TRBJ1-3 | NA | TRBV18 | TGTGCCAGCTCTTGGGACAACTCTGGAAACACCATATATTTT | CASSWDNSGNTIYF
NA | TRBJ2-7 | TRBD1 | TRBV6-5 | TGTGCCAGCGTGGGACAGGGATCCTACGAGCAGTACTTC | CASVGQGSYEQYF
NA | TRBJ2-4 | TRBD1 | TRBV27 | TGTGCCAGCCGCGATCGATCCGGGACAGGGACGTCCGTAGCCAAAAACATTCAGTACTTC | CASRDRSGTGTSVAKNIQYF
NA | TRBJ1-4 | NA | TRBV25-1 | TGTGCCAGCAGTGAGTTTCAGGGCCATAAACTGTTTTTT | CASSEFQGHKLFF
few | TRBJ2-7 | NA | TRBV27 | TGTGCCAGCAGTCGAGGCGACGGCTACGAGCAGTACTTC | CASSRGDGYEQYF
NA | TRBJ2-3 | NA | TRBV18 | TGTGCCAGCTCACCCACAGGGCGACCCTGGGCAGATACGCAGTATTTT | CASSPTGRPWADTQYF
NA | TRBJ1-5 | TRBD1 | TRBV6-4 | TGTGCCAGCTCCCGATCTTCGGACAGGAGAAGCAATCAGCCCCAGCATTTT | CASSRSSDRRSNQPQHF
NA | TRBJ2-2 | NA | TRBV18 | TGTGCCAGCTCACCTGCCGCGGCTCGACTCTTAACCGGGGAGCTGTTTTTT | CASSPAAARLLTGELFF
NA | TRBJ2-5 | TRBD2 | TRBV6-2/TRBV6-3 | TGTGCCAGCAGTTATCCAGCGGGAGGGGTAGGAGAGACCCAGTACTTC | CASSYPAGGVGETQYF
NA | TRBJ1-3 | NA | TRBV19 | TGTGCCAGTAGACCCGGGAGGACAGCGAGCTCTGGAAACACCATATATTTT | CASRPGRTASSGNTIYF
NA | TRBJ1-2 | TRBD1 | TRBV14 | TGTGCCAGCAGCCAAGACCCGGGACAGAACTATGGCTACACCTTC | CASSQDPGQNYGYTF
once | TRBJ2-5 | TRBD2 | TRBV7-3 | TGTGCCAGCAGCCCGGGTTCGGCGGGAGTTGGTGAGACCCAGTACTTC | CASSPGSAGVGETQYF